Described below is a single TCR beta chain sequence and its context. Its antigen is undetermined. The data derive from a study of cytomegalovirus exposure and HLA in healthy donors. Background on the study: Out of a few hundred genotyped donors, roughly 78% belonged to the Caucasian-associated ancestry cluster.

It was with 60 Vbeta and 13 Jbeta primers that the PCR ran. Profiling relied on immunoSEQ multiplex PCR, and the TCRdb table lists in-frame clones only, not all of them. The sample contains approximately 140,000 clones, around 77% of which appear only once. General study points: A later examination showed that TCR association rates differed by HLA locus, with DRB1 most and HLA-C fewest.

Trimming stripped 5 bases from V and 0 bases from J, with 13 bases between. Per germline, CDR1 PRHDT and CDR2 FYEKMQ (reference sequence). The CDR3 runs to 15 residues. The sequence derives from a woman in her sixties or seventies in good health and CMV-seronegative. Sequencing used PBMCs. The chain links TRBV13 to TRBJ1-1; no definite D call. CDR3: CASSDEGRMNTEAFF. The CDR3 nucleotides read TGTGCCAGCAGCGATGAAGGGAGAATGAACACTGAAGCTTTCTTT.